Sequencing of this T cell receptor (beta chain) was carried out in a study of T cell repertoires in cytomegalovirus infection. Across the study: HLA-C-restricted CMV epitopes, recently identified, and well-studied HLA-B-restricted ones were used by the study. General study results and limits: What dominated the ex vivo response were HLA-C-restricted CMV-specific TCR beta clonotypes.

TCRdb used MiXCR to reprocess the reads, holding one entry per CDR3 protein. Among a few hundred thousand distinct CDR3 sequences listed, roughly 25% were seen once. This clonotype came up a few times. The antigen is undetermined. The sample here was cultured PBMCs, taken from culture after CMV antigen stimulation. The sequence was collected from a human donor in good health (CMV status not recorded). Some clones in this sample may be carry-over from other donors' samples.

The DNA for the CDR3 is TGTGCCAGCAGCTCCCCGGGACAGGGACTACGGGGCTACACCTTC. It codes for CASSSPGQGLRGYTF. The genes are TRBV7-6 and TRBJ1-2; TRBD1 matches at 9 bases. The J segment lost 8 bases and the V segment lost 4 bases, leaving 11 bases of the junction unmatched. This CDR3 contains 15 residues. Germline V CDR1 and CDR2: SGHVS, FNYEAQ.